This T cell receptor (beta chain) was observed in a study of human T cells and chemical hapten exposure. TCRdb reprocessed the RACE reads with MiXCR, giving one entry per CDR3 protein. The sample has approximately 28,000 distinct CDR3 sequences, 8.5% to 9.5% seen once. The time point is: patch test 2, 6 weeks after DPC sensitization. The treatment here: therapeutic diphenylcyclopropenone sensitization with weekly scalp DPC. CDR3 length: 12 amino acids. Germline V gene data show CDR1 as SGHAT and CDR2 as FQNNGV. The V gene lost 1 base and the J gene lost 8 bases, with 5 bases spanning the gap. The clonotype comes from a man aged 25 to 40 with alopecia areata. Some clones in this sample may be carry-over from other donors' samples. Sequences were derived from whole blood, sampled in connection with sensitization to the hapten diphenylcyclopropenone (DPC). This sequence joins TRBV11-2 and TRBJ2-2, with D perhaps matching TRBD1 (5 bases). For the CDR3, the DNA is TGTGCCAGCAGCTTAGGACAGGGGGAGCTGTTTTTT. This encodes CASSLGQGELFF.